The clone carrying this T cell receptor (beta chain) has at least ten counts. No antigen is known for it. Unique molecular identifiers were carried by the TCR beta cDNA libraries. When about 0.95 to 10 million T cells were used, they gave roughly 490,000 cDNA molecules. TCRdb re-analysed the PCR reads in MiXCR, keeping a single row per CDR3 protein. The sample lists about 200,000 distinct CDR3 sequences, 29% occurring once. The record originates from a study of post-analysis software for immune sequencing data. Looking at the study overall: Patients with relapsing-remitting, secondary progressive and progressive-relapsing multiple sclerosis courses were all represented.

CDR1 MNHEY and CDR2 SVGAGI come from the germline V gene. J gave up 4 bases and V 2 bases, and 10 bases lay outside the gene matches. CDR3 size: 16 residues. Points from the study as a whole: Comparison of patients with controls showed five TRBV segments more frequent in patients, TRBV5-6, TRBV5-1 and TRBV20-1 among them. Samples made in the same batch grouped tightly together by F measure. Those with multiple sclerosis, the patient group, showed significantly lower normalized Chao1 diversity than controls.

The chain employs TRBV6-5 and TRBJ1-2; 7 bases agree with TRBD1. The sequence derives from a girl younger than 18 with multiple sclerosis. The sequenced sample was blood. The CDR3 bases are TGTGCCAGCAGTTACGTCCGGACAGGTGGTACCTATGGCTACACCTTC. It is translated as CASSYVRTGGTYGYTF.